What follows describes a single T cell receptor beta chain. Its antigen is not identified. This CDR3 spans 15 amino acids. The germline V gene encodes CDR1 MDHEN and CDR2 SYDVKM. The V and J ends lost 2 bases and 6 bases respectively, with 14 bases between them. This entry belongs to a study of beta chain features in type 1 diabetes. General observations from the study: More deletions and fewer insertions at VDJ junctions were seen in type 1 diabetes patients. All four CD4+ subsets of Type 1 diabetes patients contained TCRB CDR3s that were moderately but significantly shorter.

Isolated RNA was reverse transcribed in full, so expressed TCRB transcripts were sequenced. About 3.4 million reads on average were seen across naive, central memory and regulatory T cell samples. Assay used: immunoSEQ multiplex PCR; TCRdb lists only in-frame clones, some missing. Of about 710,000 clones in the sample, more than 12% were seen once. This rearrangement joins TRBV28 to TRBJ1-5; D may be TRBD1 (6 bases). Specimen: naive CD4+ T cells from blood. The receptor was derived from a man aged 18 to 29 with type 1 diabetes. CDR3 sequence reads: CASSLPTRGGQPQHF. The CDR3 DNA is TGTGCCAGCAGTTTACCAACGAGGGGGGGTCAGCCCCAGCATTTT.